The 10 T cell receptor beta chains listed next were all sequenced from one sample in a study of PD-L1 blockade in urothelial cancer. Method: immunoSEQ multiplex PCR; TCRdb's copy keeps in-frame clones and lacks some. This table has over 100,000 clones, approximately 84% appearing once. Time point reported: pretreatment peripheral blood. Sequencing used PBMCs, obtained around atezolizumab (anti-PD-L1) treatment. These receptor sequences come from a man aged 45-60 years with urothelial cancer.

V usage is TRBV28 and J usage is TRBJ1-5; D may be TRBD1 (6 bases). CDR1 is MDHEN and CDR2 is SYDVKM in the germline V gene. The germline V and J ends were trimmed by 0 bases and 2 bases, with 17 bases remaining between them. The CDR3 is 18 residues long. CDR3 protein: CASSLWELQGRGNQPQHF. DNA of the CDR3: TGTGCCAGCAGTTTATGGGAGCTACAGGGACGGGGCAATCAGCCCCAGCATTTT. Variable domain in full (rest from reference TRBV28 and TRBJ1-5): DVKVTQSSRYLVKRTGEKVFLECVQDMDHENMFWYRQDPGLGLRLIYFSYDVKMKEKGDIPEGYSVSREKKERFSLILESASTNQTSMYLCASSLWELQGRGNQPQHFGDGTRLSIL.

Ten or more counts support this clone. CDR3 region: CASSVSGQKYNEQFF. The CDR3 coding sequence is TGTGCCAGCAGCGTAAGCGGACAGAAATACAATGAGCAGTTCTTC. J is TRBJ2-1 and V is TRBV9; maybe TRBD1 (6 bases). Germline CDR1 is SGDLS and CDR2 is YYNGEE. V was trimmed by 1 base and J by 4 bases, leaving 12 bases between them. This CDR3 region has 15 residues.

J is TRBJ2-2 and V is TRBV7-8; 10 positions match TRBD2. The CDR3 consists of 16 residues. V shed 5 bases and J 2 bases; nucleotides not matched to a gene: 5. Germline V lookup: CDR1 SGHVS, CDR2 FQNEAQ. CDR3 sequence: CASSPRTSGNTGELFF. In DNA, the CDR3 is TGTGCCAGCAGCCCTCGGACTAGCGGTAACACCGGGGAGCTGTTTTTT.

The rearrangement uses TRBV29-1 and TRBJ2-7; no clear D. Trimming stripped 1 base from V and 4 bases from J, with 5 bases between. The germline CDR1 and CDR2 sequences are SQVTM and ANQGSEA. This CDR3 comprises 11 residues. The CDR3 region is CSVEVYYEQYF. The CDR3 nucleotides read TGCAGCGTTGAAGTGTATTACGAGCAGTACTTC.

This clone was seen once. The same CDR3 also results from other DNA sequences found in this sample. This chain connects TRBV2 to TRBJ2-1; the D gene is possibly TRBD2 (5 bases). V lost 4 bases and J lost 6, with 7 bases in between. Germline loops: CDR1 SNHLY, CDR2 FYNNEI. The CDR3 extends over 12 amino acids. In nucleotides, the CDR3 is TGTGCCAGCAGTGGACTACTCAATGAGCAGTTCTTC. Protein sequence: CASSGLLNEQFF.

The chain recombines TRBV5-4 with TRBJ2-7; 8 bases align to TRBD1. The trim removed 4 bases at V and 2 bases at J, leaving 2 bases unmatched. CDR1 SGHNT and CDR2 YYREEE come from the germline V gene (reference sequence). This CDR3 is 13 amino acids long. CDR3 region: CASSRDRTYEQYF. The CDR3 nucleotides read TGTGCCAGCAGCCGGGACAGGACCTACGAGCAGTACTTC.

The J gene is TRBJ1-2, the V gene TRBV6-6, with D tentatively TRBD1 (5 bases). The CDR3 is made up of 16 amino acids. Germline lookup yields CDR1 MNHNY and CDR2 SVGAGI (reference sequence). The ends were cut back, 8 bases at V and 0 bases at J, with 19 bases in the middle. CDR3 in DNA: TGTGCCAGCGGGTCACAGGCCAAATTTTCTAACTATGGCTACACCTTC. As protein: CASGSQAKFSNYGYTF.

This rearrangement joins TRBV6-4 to TRBJ1-5; D might be TRBD1 (5 bases). Germline assignment: CDR1 MRHNA and CDR2 SNTAGT. This CDR3 spans 14 amino acids. V lost 4 bases, J lost 4 bases, and 11 bases lay in between. This CDR3 is CASSVMAGNQPQHF. As DNA, the CDR3 is TGTGCCAGCAGTGTAATGGCAGGGAATCAGCCCCAGCATTTT.

A single count supports this clone. Other DNA sequences in this sample translate to the same CDR3. J is TRBJ2-7 and V is TRBV5-1, with 7 bases matching TRBD1. The CDR3 loop spans 14 amino acids. Unmatched junction bases numbered 2, after V lost 0 bases and J lost 2 bases. The V gene's germline CDR1 is SGHRS and CDR2 YFSETQ. DNA of the CDR3: TGCGCCAGCAGCTTGGGACAGGGACCCTACGAGCAGTACTTC. The encoded protein is CASSLGQGPYEQYF. The full variable domain, its missing parts supplied by reference TRBV5-1 and TRBJ2-7, is KAGVTQTPRYLIKTRGQQVTLSCSPISGHRSVSWYQQTPGQGLQFLFEYFSETQRNKGNFPGRFSGRQFSNSRSEMNVSTLELGDSALYLCASSLGQGPYEQYFGPGTRLTVT.

This chain uses TRBV19 with TRBJ1-2, with TRBD1 identical over 10 bases. Germline V gene lookup returns CDR1 LNHDA and CDR2 SQIVND (reference sequence). This CDR3 region has 16 residues. Trimming removed 5 bases from V and 4 bases from J; junction bases left unmatched: 10. Here the CDR3 DNA reads TGTGCCAGTAGTCCGGGACAGGGGTCTATGTTCTATGGCTACACCTTC. It yields the protein CASSPGQGSMFYGYTF.